The 3 T cell receptor beta chains reported below all come from one sample, sequenced in a study of shared clonotypes between healthy human individuals. As defined, naive CD8 cells were CD45RO-negative and positively selected for CCR7, with terminally differentiated effector memory CD45RA+ cells excluded. The table came from immunoSEQ multiplex PCR; TCRdb's copy has only in-frame clones and leaves some out. The table includes about 2.2 million clones, approximately 94% detected once. Material: naive CD8+ T cells from PBMCs. These receptors were obtained from a man between 18 and 29 years old in good health. Some clones in this sample may be carry-over from other donors' samples.

Of note for this clone: This sample also contains other DNA sequences that code for the same CDR3. This chain connects TRBV7-8 to TRBJ1-1, with 7 nucleotides matching TRBD1. CDR1 and CDR2 (germline): SGHVS, FQNEAQ. The CDR3 contains 16 residues. Trimming at V came to 1 base and at J to 5 bases, leaving 10 bases not matched to a gene. The CDR3 coding sequence is TGTGCCAGCAGCTTAGTGGTGAGGGGGCGCGAAACTGAAGCTTTCTTT. Translating it yields CASSLVVRGRETEAFF.

The chain has TRBV7-3 and TRBJ2-7; weak D call: TRBD1 (5 bases). Germline CDR1 reads SGHTA; CDR2 reads FQGTGA. Trimming removed 0 bases at V and 6 bases at J, with 18 bases between. The CDR3 spans 16 residues. In nucleotides, the CDR3 is TGTGCCAGCAGCTTAACTCCCACCAGGGTTAGGCGCGAGCAGTACTTC. It codes for CASSLTPTRVRREQYF. The variable domain in full, with the rest retrieved from reference TRBV7-3 and TRBJ2-7, is GAGVSQTPSNKVTEKGKYVELRCDPISGHTALYWYRQSLGQGPEFLIYFQGTGAADDSGLPNDRFFAVRPEGSVSTLKIQRTERGDSAVYLCASSLTPTRVRREQYFGPGTRLTVT.

A word on this clone: The identical CDR3 is also encoded by other nucleotide sequences in the sample. V usage is TRBV27 and J usage is TRBJ2-7; 7 bases match TRBD2. The CDR3 totals 14 residues. Germline values: CDR1 MNHEY, CDR2 SMNVEV (reference sequence). Trimming at V came to 2 bases and at J to 6 bases, leaving 7 bases not matched to a gene. The CDR3 protein is CASSLGGGPGEQYF. CDR3 in DNA: TGTGCCAGCAGTTTAGGGGGAGGGCCCGGCGAGCAGTACTTC.